The present entry profiles one T cell receptor beta chain with its context. Its antigen is not known. This specimen comes from a study of siplizumab effects on memory and regulatory T cells. Only in-frame clones appear in the TCRdb table, and some are missing; sequencing was by immunoSEQ multiplex PCR. This sample has more than 85,000 clones, with about 87% found just once. Study findings and constraints: No naive or memory phenotype could be assigned to roughly 80-97% of proliferating clones.

The germline V gene has CDR1 MNHNY and CDR2 SVGAGI (reference sequence). The CDR3 is 15 residues long. V shed 2 bases and J shed 3 bases, with 13 bases lying between them. This receptor was obtained from a human donor in good health. The gene calls are TRBV6-6 and TRBJ2-5; a possible D gene is TRBD1 (5 bases). Sequenced input: CD4+ T cells sorted from blood. The CDR3 protein is CASSYVARVEETQYF. CDR3 in DNA: TGTGCCAGCAGTTACGTGGCCAGGGTTGAAGAGACCCAGTACTTC.